This is a list of T cell receptor beta chains from one sample in a study of CD8+ T cells in alopecia areata. Produced via immunoSEQ multiplex PCR; TCRdb's table is partial and in-frame only. The table records around 250,000 clones, less than 80% of them present only once. The sample consisted of CD4+ T cells sorted from blood, taken at week 0. The origin of the receptors is a human donor with alopecia areata. Each CDR3 is given with its conserved first and last residue. Fields, in order: J gene, clone size, D gene, V gene, CDR3 DNA, CDR3 protein. The D gene is left open where the match is weak. Clone size is not always given. Where it is, it says once, few, many or a class for expanded clones.

J: TRBJ2-7
size: NA
D: NA
V: TRBV15
DNA: TGTGCGTTAGGGACACCAGGTACCTACGAGCAGTACTTC
CDR3: CALGTPGTYEQYF

J: TRBJ2-7
size: NA
D: NA
V: TRBV18
DNA: TGTGCCAGCTCAACTCGACAGGGAGGATCCGAGCAGTACTTC
CDR3: CASSTRQGGSEQYF

J: TRBJ1-5
size: few
D: NA
V: TRBV29-1
DNA: TGCAGCGTTGTCGGGCACAATAGCAATCAGCCCCAGCATTTT
CDR3: CSVVGHNSNQPQHF

J: TRBJ2-5
size: NA
D: NA
V: TRBV11-2
DNA: TGTGCCAGCAGCCGCAGGGCCTTTTACCAAGAGACCCAGTACTTC
CDR3: CASSRRAFYQETQYF

J: TRBJ2-1
size: NA
D: NA
V: TRBV5-6
DNA: TGTGCCAGCAGCCGGCCGGACGGTGAGCAGTTCTTC
CDR3: CASSRPDGEQFF

J: TRBJ2-1
size: NA
D: TRBD1
V: TRBV5-1
DNA: TGCGCCAGCAGCACGGACAGGGGCAATGAGCAGTTCTTC
CDR3: CASSTDRGNEQFF

J: TRBJ2-2
size: NA
D: NA
V: TRBV5-1
DNA: TGCGCCAGCAGCCCACCTACGGGGCTTACCGGGGAGCTGTTTTTT
CDR3: CASSPPTGLTGELFF

J: TRBJ2-3
size: NA
D: TRBD2
V: TRBV29-1
DNA: TGCAGCGCTCCTAGCGGGGGGAGCACAGATACGCAGTATTTT
CDR3: CSAPSGGSTDTQYF

J: TRBJ1-1
size: NA
D: TRBD1
V: TRBV29-1
DNA: TGCTCAGGGGGGGCCAACACTGAAGCTTTCTTT
CDR3: CSGGANTEAFF

J: TRBJ1-1
size: NA
D: TRBD1
V: TRBV27
DNA: TGTGCCAGCAGTCTTAAAACAGGGGGAGGTACTGAAGCTTTCTTT
CDR3: CASSLKTGGGTEAFF

J: TRBJ1-2
size: NA
D: NA
V: TRBV6-6
DNA: TGTGCCAGTACAGGTGGCTACACCTTC
CDR3: CASTGGYTF

J: TRBJ1-5
size: NA
D: TRBD1
V: TRBV29-1
DNA: TGCAGCGTTAGACAGGGGAGCAATCAGCCCCAGCATTTT
CDR3: CSVRQGSNQPQHF

J: TRBJ2-5
size: NA
D: NA
V: TRBV5-6
DNA: TGTGCCAGCAGCTTGCCTGGGAGACAAGAGACCCAGTACTTC
CDR3: CASSLPGRQETQYF

J: TRBJ2-1
size: NA
D: NA
V: TRBV29-1
DNA: NA
CDR3: CSGFAGGSGETLFF

J: TRBJ2-1
size: NA
D: NA
V: TRBV19
DNA: TGTGCCAGTAGTATGGCAACCAGGGAGCAGTTCTTC
CDR3: CASSMATREQFF

J: TRBJ2-5
size: NA
D: NA
V: TRBV7-6
DNA: TGTGCCAGCGCCGGAGAGACCCAGTACTTC
CDR3: CASAGETQYF

J: TRBJ1-1
size: NA
D: NA
V: TRBV7-2
DNA: TGTGCCAGCAGCTCCCCTACGGGGGGAAGGACGAACACTGAAGCTTTCTTT
CDR3: CASSSPTGGRTNTEAFF

J: TRBJ2-7
size: NA
D: NA
V: TRBV19
DNA: TGTGCCAGTAGTATTCGAGGGGCCTCCTACGAGCAGTACTTC
CDR3: CASSIRGASYEQYF

J: TRBJ2-7
size: once
D: TRBD1
V: TRBV29-1
DNA: TGCAGCGCAGGGGACAGGGGGCTCGAGCAGTACTTC
CDR3: CSAGDRGLEQYF

J: TRBJ2-7
size: NA
D: NA
V: TRBV11-2
DNA: TGTGCCAGCAGCCAACTTACCGGAGCCCCTTACTACGAGCAGTACTTC
CDR3: CASSQLTGAPYYEQYF

J: TRBJ2-7
size: once
D: NA
V: TRBV30
DNA: TGTGCCTGGACCCAGAGTTGGGATCGAGGGGCGAACGAGCAGTACTTC
CDR3: CAWTQSWDRGANEQYF

J: TRBJ2-3
size: NA
D: NA
V: TRBV11-2
DNA: TGTGCCAGCGGTTGGGGCTCCGTCCGAGATACGCAGTATTTT
CDR3: CASGWGSVRDTQYF

J: TRBJ1-6
size: NA
D: NA
V: TRBV30
DNA: TGTGCCTGGGAGTCAGGAGGGTTTTTATCCCTCCACTTT
CDR3: CAWESGGFLSLHF

J: TRBJ2-5
size: few
D: TRBD1
V: TRBV29-1
DNA: TGCAGCGCAACGGACAGGGGGGAGACCCAGTACTTC
CDR3: CSATDRGETQYF

J: TRBJ1-1
size: NA
D: NA
V: TRBV6-5
DNA: TGTGCCAGCAGTTCTCGGGCTGAAGCTTTCTTT
CDR3: CASSSRAEAFF

J: TRBJ2-7
size: NA
D: NA
V: TRBV4-1
DNA: TGCGCCAGCAGCCAAGAATCTTCGGTAGCACTCTCCTACGAGCAGTACTTC
CDR3: CASSQESSVALSYEQYF

J: TRBJ2-7
size: few
D: TRBD1
V: TRBV29-1
DNA: TGCAGCGTCGGATCGGGACAGGGAGCCGAGCAGTACTTC
CDR3: CSVGSGQGAEQYF

J: TRBJ2-1
size: few
D: TRBD1
V: TRBV29-1
DNA: TGCAGCGTTGTCGGAGGACAGGGAAGCGCCTTCTCCTACAATGAGCAGTTCTTC
CDR3: CSVVGGQGSAFSYNEQFF

J: TRBJ2-2
size: few
D: NA
V: TRBV11-2
DNA: TGTGCCAGCAGCCTTCGAAACACCGGGGAGCTGTTTTTT
CDR3: CASSLRNTGELFF

J: TRBJ1-2
size: few
D: TRBD1
V: TRBV29-1
DNA: TGCAGCGTTGAAAGATCTAGGACAGGAAGAAATGGCTACACCTTC
CDR3: CSVERSRTGRNGYTF

J: TRBJ2-4
size: once
D: NA
V: TRBV15
DNA: TGTGCCACCAGCAGAGAGTATAGGACAGAAAACATTCAGTACTTC
CDR3: CATSREYRTENIQYF

J: TRBJ2-2
size: NA
D: TRBD1
V: TRBV25-1
DNA: TGTGCCAGCACCGCGGGACAGGGGGCGAACACCGGGGAGCTGTTTTTT
CDR3: CASTAGQGANTGELFF

J: TRBJ2-3
size: NA
D: NA
V: TRBV7-2
DNA: TGTGCCAGCAGCTTAAGTAAAGATACGCAGTATTTT
CDR3: CASSLSKDTQYF

J: TRBJ2-6
size: NA
D: NA
V: TRBV2
DNA: TGTGCCAGCAGTGCGACTGAAGGAGGTTTTGGGGCCAACGTCCTGACTTTC
CDR3: CASSATEGGFGANVLTF

J: TRBJ2-7
size: few
D: TRBD1
V: TRBV29-1
DNA: TGCAGCGCCAAAAGGACGGACAGGGGGAACGACGAGCAGTACTTC
CDR3: CSAKRTDRGNDEQYF

J: TRBJ2-7
size: NA
D: NA
V: TRBV29-1
DNA: TGCAGCGCCATTGGACAGTCCTACGAGCAGTACTTC
CDR3: CSAIGQSYEQYF

J: TRBJ2-1
size: few
D: NA
V: TRBV10-3
DNA: TGTGCCATCAGTGAGGCCAGGGACCCTGTCACTGAGCAGTTCTTC
CDR3: CAISEARDPVTEQFF

J: TRBJ2-1
size: NA
D: TRBD2
V: TRBV6-6
DNA: TGTGCCAGCAGCCAAAGCGGGGGGGTTTCGCATGAGCAGTTCTTC
CDR3: CASSQSGGVSHEQFF

J: TRBJ2-1
size: NA
D: NA
V: TRBV7-9
DNA: TGTGCCAGCAGCTCCCCCGTTGGACTACCTTACAATGAGCAGTTCTTC
CDR3: CASSSPVGLPYNEQFF

J: TRBJ1-5
size: NA
D: NA
V: TRBV5-6
DNA: TGTGCCAGCAGCTTAGGCAGGGGCGGTCAGCCCCAGCATTTT
CDR3: CASSLGRGGQPQHF

J: TRBJ2-6
size: NA
D: NA
V: TRBV30
DNA: TGTGCCTGGAGTGCACCCGGACGACCATCATTCTCTGGGGCCAACGTCCTGACTTTC
CDR3: CAWSAPGRPSFSGANVLTF

J: TRBJ2-7
size: few
D: NA
V: TRBV6-6
DNA: TGTGCCAGCAGCATAGAGGGGGGATTCTCCTACGAGCAGTACTTC
CDR3: CASSIEGGFSYEQYF

J: TRBJ2-7
size: NA
D: TRBD2
V: TRBV29-1
DNA: TGCAGCGCTGGGCTAGCGGGGGACTACGAGCAGTACTTC
CDR3: CSAGLAGDYEQYF

J: TRBJ2-1
size: NA
D: NA
V: TRBV19
DNA: TGTGCCAGTAGTCTGGGTACCAACAATGAGCAGTTCTTC
CDR3: CASSLGTNNEQFF

J: TRBJ2-7
size: few
D: NA
V: TRBV4-1
DNA: TGCGCCAGCAGCCAAGAAGGGACATACGAGCAGTACTTC
CDR3: CASSQEGTYEQYF

J: TRBJ2-7
size: NA
D: NA
V: TRBV10-3
DNA: TGTGCCACCCGGGGTGACTACGAGCAGTACTTC
CDR3: CATRGDYEQYF

J: TRBJ1-1
size: NA
D: NA
V: TRBV4-1
DNA: TGCGCCAGCAGCCAAGATCCTAGCCCCAACACTGAAGCTTTCTTT
CDR3: CASSQDPSPNTEAFF

J: TRBJ2-5
size: NA
D: NA
V: TRBV7-2
DNA: TGTGCCAGCAGCCCTGATTGGGGGGCGCAGCGGGAGACCCAGTACTTC
CDR3: CASSPDWGAQRETQYF

J: TRBJ2-3
size: NA
D: NA
V: TRBV5-1
DNA: TGCGCCAGCTCCAGCACAGATACGCAGTATTTT
CDR3: CASSSTDTQYF

J: TRBJ1-1
size: NA
D: NA
V: TRBV25-1
DNA: TGTGCCAGCAGTGGCGCCGCAGCGAACACTGAAGCTTTCTTT
CDR3: CASSGAAANTEAFF